A selection of T cell receptor beta chains follows, all from one sample in a study of cytomegalovirus exposure and HLA in healthy donors. Profiled with immunoSEQ multiplex PCR; TCRdb holds only in-frame clones, not every one. The data contain 150,000 to 200,000 clones, around 70% of them seen just once; the ten biggest clones take up roughly 4.5%. Sequenced material: PBMCs. These TCRs come from a man between 18 and 35 years old in good health and CMV-seropositive. The CDR3 runs from the conserved cysteine through the conserved F or W. A D gene is named only where the DNA matches it firmly. Part of the rows lack a size; the others show once, few, many or a class for expanded clones.

13	TRBV6-1	TRBJ1-1	TRBD1	.	CASSDRGYTEAFF	TGTGCCAGCAGCGACAGGGGCTACACTGAAGCTTTCTTT
13	TRBV7-9	TRBJ1-2	.	.	CASSLSEGAGYTF	TGTGCCAGCAGCTTATCTGAAGGGGCTGGCTACACCTTC
15	TRBV7-3	TRBJ2-6	TRBD2	once	CASSPGGSGANVLTF	TGTGCCAGCAGCCCGGGGGGCTCTGGGGCCAACGTCCTGACTTTC
17	TRBV4-1	TRBJ2-5	TRBD2	.	CASSHPTSGGARETQYF	TGCGCCAGCAGCCACCCAACTAGCGGGGGGGCCCGGGAGACCCAGTACTTC
13	TRBV14	TRBJ2-1	.	.	CASSSGAYNEQFF	TGTGCCAGCAGCTCAGGGGCCTACAATGAGCAGTTCTTC
16	TRBV5-4	TRBJ2-3	TRBD2	.	CASSSTSGISTDTQYF	TGTGCCAGCAGCTCCACTAGCGGAATTAGCACAGATACGCAGTATTTT
14	TRBV28	TRBJ2-2	TRBD1	.	CASSLGTDTGELFF	TGTGCCAGCAGTTTAGGGACAGACACCGGGGAGCTGTTTTTT
12	TRBV7-6	TRBJ2-3	.	.	CASSLNKDTQYF	TGTGCCAGCAGCTTAAACAAAGATACGCAGTATTTT
12	TRBV5-1	TRBJ2-3	.	.	CASSLSADTQYF	TGCGCCAGCAGCTTGTCTGCGGATACGCAGTATTTT
16	TRBV5-1	TRBJ2-1	TRBD1	few	CASSVIRGFRDNEQFF	TGCGCCAGCAGCGTAATCAGGGGGTTCAGGGACAATGAGCAGTTCTTC
19	TRBV7-8	TRBJ2-1	TRBD2	few	CASSRTSGRVLISYNEQFF	TGTGCCAGCAGTAGGACTAGCGGGAGAGTCCTGATCTCCTACAATGAGCAGTTCTTC
15	TRBV7-2	TRBJ2-3	TRBD2	.	CASSPSGRGSDTQYF	TGTGCCAGCAGTCCTAGCGGGAGGGGTTCAGATACGCAGTATTTT
11	TRBV20-1	TRBJ2-1	.	.	CSARGDNEQFF	TGCAGTGCTAGAGGAGACAATGAGCAGTTCTTC
13	TRBV7-2	TRBJ1-5	.	.	CASSPHGGQPQHF	TGTGCCAGCAGCCCCCATGGGGGGCAGCCCCAGCATTTT
14	TRBV10-3	TRBJ1-5	TRBD1	.	CAISAGQHNQPQHF	TGTGCCATCAGTGCGGGACAGCATAATCAGCCCCAGCATTTT
16	TRBV18	TRBJ1-1	TRBD1	.	CASSADYDRGTTEAFF	TGTGCCAGCTCAGCGGATTACGACAGGGGTACGACTGAAGCTTTCTTT
15	TRBV5-5	TRBJ2-1	.	.	CASSLASGLYNEQFF	TGTGCCAGCAGCTTGGCGTCAGGGCTGTACAATGAGCAGTTCTTC
15	TRBV2	TRBJ2-1	.	.	CASTGPNPQANEQFF	TGTGCCAGCACTGGGCCCAACCCCCAGGCCAATGAGCAGTTCTTC
15	TRBV5-1	TRBJ2-2	.	.	CASSLGGVDTGELFF	TGCGCCAGCAGCTTGGGCGGGGTGGACACCGGGGAGCTGTTTTTT
14	TRBV6-5	TRBJ1-3	.	.	CASSYGGSGNTIYF	TGTGCCAGCAGTTACGGCGGCTCTGGAAACACCATATATTTT
13	TRBV30	TRBJ1-4	TRBD1	few	CAWAGQHNEKLFF	TGTGCCTGGGCGGGACAGCATAATGAAAAACTGTTTTTT
18	TRBV10-3	TRBJ2-1	TRBD1	.	CAISPDRGPGSESNEQFF	TGTGCCATCAGCCCCGACAGGGGCCCGGGCTCCGAATCCAATGAGCAGTTCTTC
16	TRBV28	TRBJ2-3	TRBD2	.	CATATFSGAGTDTQYF	TGTGCCACCGCTACCTTTAGCGGGGCGGGCACAGATACGCAGTATTTT
13	TRBV10-1	TRBJ2-1	.	.	CASSKTSYNEQFF	TGCGCCAGCAGTAAAACTAGTTACAATGAGCAGTTCTTC
15	TRBV9	TRBJ1-2	.	.	CASSVGQTVSYGYTF	TGTGCCAGCAGCGTAGGCCAAACGGTGTCTTATGGCTACACCTTC
17	TRBV5-4	TRBJ2-2	TRBD1	few	CASHSVMGQGNTGELFF	TGTGCCAGCCACAGCGTAATGGGACAGGGTAACACCGGGGAGCTGTTTTTT
18	TRBV15	TRBJ1-5	.	.	CATSTQNGVVVDDQPQHF	TGTGCCACCAGCACGCAAAACGGGGTGGTCGTGGATGATCAGCCCCAGCATTTT
15	TRBV19	TRBJ2-2	TRBD2	.	CASSWSSGNTGELFF	TGTGCCAGTAGCTGGTCTAGCGGGAATACCGGGGAGCTGTTTTTT
16	TRBV5-1	TRBJ2-3	TRBD2	.	CASSQGRVDGTDTQYF	TGCGCCAGCAGCCAAGGGAGGGTGGACGGCACAGATACGCAGTATTTT
14	TRBV12-5	TRBJ2-1	.	.	CASGGDSSLHEQFF	TGTGCTAGTGGAGGGGACTCCTCCTTGCATGAGCAGTTCTTC
15	TRBV19	TRBJ2-2	TRBD2	.	CASSTTHGGSGELFF	TGTGCCAGTAGTACAACTCACGGGGGGAGCGGGGAGCTGTTTTTT
14	TRBV28	TRBJ1-4	TRBD1	few	CASRETGPNEKLFF	TGTGCCAGCAGGGAGACAGGGCCTAATGAAAAACTGTTTTTT
15	TRBV6-6	TRBJ1-4	TRBD1	.	CASKLPGQGLEKLFF	TGTGCCAGCAAACTACCGGGACAGGGCTTAGAAAAACTGTTTTTT
14	TRBV7-8	TRBJ1-2	.	.	CASSLSGVYYGYTF	TGTGCCAGCAGCTTATCAGGGGTTTACTATGGCTACACCTTC
18	TRBV5-1	TRBJ2-3	TRBD2	.	CASSLDWGTSGGADTQYF	TGCGCCAGCAGCTTGGATTGGGGGACTAGCGGGGGAGCAGATACGCAGTATTTT
19	TRBV5-1	TRBJ2-3	TRBD2	.	CASSPAASGGRTHTDTQYF	TGCGCCAGCAGCCCCGCGGCTAGCGGGGGTCGAACCCACACAGATACGCAGTATTTT
16	TRBV5-1	TRBJ2-2	TRBD1	.	CASASDGTGSTGELFF	TGCGCCAGCGCTTCCGATGGGACAGGGTCCACCGGGGAGCTGTTTTTT
14	TRBV29-1	TRBJ1-1	.	.	CSVQGNWVNTEAFF	TGCAGCGTCCAGGGGAATTGGGTGAACACTGAAGCTTTCTTT
14	TRBV28	TRBJ2-3	.	.	CASSFLSGTDTQYF	TGTGCCAGCAGCTTCTTGTCTGGCACAGATACGCAGTATTTT
15	TRBV19	TRBJ1-4	.	.	CASSATRQANEKLFF	TGTGCCAGTAGTGCCACACGGCAGGCTAATGAAAAACTGTTTTTT
15	TRBV4-2	TRBJ1-2	.	few	CASSQDGQGGRGYTF	TGTGCCAGCAGCCAAGATGGGCAGGGAGGACGCGGCTACACCTTC
15	TRBV16	TRBJ1-1	.	.	CASSSSSSGVTEAFF	TGTGCCAGCAGCTCATCCTCGTCGGGGGTCACTGAAGCTTTCTTT
12	TRBV2	TRBJ1-1	.	.	CASSGRVTEAFF	TGTGCCAGCAGTGGGAGGGTCACTGAAGCTTTCTTT
15	TRBV28	TRBJ1-2	.	once	CASSLEARTLYGYTF	TGTGCCAGCAGTTTAGAGGCCAGAACCCTCTATGGCTACACCTTC
16	TRBV28	TRBJ1-4	TRBD1	few	CASSMGQGATNEKLFF	TGTGCCAGCAGTATGGGACAGGGGGCTACTAATGAAAAACTGTTTTTT
15	TRBV11-2	TRBJ2-2	TRBD2	.	CASSRAGVLTGELFF	TGTGCCAGCAGTCGAGCGGGAGTACTCACCGGGGAGCTGTTTTTT
14	TRBV30	TRBJ1-2	TRBD1	.	CAWSEGQGANGYTF	TGTGCCTGGAGCGAGGGACAGGGGGCGAATGGCTACACCTTC
16	TRBV5-6	TRBJ1-1	.	.	CASSLEFGRAGTEAFF	TGTGCCAGCAGCTTGGAGTTTGGCAGGGCTGGCACTGAAGCTTTCTTT
14	TRBV29-1	TRBJ2-1	TRBD2	.	CSAPWGGSYNEQFF	TGCAGCGCCCCATGGGGGGGGTCCTACAATGAGCAGTTCTTC